These T cell receptor beta chains were read from a single sample in a study of somatic mutations in cytotoxic T cells in rheumatoid arthritis. TCRdb keeps only in-frame clones here, not all; method: immunoSEQ multiplex PCR. Of around 15,000 clones in the sample, roughly four fifths were seen once. Sequencing was done on a sample of CD8+ T cells sorted from blood. The receptors shown here come from an adult with rheumatoid arthritis. Each CDR3 is given with its conserved first and last residue. The order of the fields is V gene, J gene, clone size, D gene, CDR3 DNA, CDR3 protein. The D gene is left open where the match is weak. Not every row has a clone size; where given, it reads once, few, many or a size class.

V gene: TRBV7-9; J gene: TRBJ2-5; clone size: NA; D gene: NA; CDR3 DNA: TGTGCCAGCAGCTTAATTCAAGAGACCCAGTACTTC; CDR3 protein: CASSLIQETQYF
V gene: TRBV5-1; J gene: TRBJ1-5; clone size: NA; D gene: NA; CDR3 DNA: TGCGCCAGCAGCTTATTAGGTCCGGAGGGCAATCAGCCCCAGCATTTT; CDR3 protein: CASSLLGPEGNQPQHF
V gene: TRBV11-3; J gene: TRBJ2-7; clone size: NA; D gene: NA; CDR3 DNA: TGTGCCAGCAGCTACGTAGCCTACGAGCAGTACTTC; CDR3 protein: CASSYVAYEQYF
V gene: TRBV11-3; J gene: TRBJ2-1; clone size: NA; D gene: NA; CDR3 DNA: TGTGCCAGCAGCTTAGCCGGCCAAAATGAGCAGTTCTTC; CDR3 protein: CASSLAGQNEQFF
V gene: TRBV5-5; J gene: TRBJ1-5; clone size: NA; D gene: TRBD1; CDR3 DNA: TGTGCCAGCAGCCTCAGGATGACAGGGGCTAATCCGGCGGTTCAGCCCCAGCATTTT; CDR3 protein: CASSLRMTGANPAVQPQHF
V gene: TRBV6-5; J gene: TRBJ2-1; clone size: NA; D gene: NA; CDR3 DNA: TGTGCCAGCAGTTATTTAGCGCGGGATGAGCAGTTCTTC; CDR3 protein: CASSYLARDEQFF
V gene: TRBV27; J gene: TRBJ1-5; clone size: NA; D gene: NA; CDR3 DNA: TGTGCCAGCAGTTTACACTATAGCAATCAGCCCCAGCATTTT; CDR3 protein: CASSLHYSNQPQHF
V gene: TRBV18; J gene: TRBJ2-7; clone size: NA; D gene: TRBD1; CDR3 DNA: TGTGCCAGCTCACCGGTAACAGGGGGCGTCCACCACGAGCAGTACTTC; CDR3 protein: CASSPVTGGVHHEQYF
V gene: TRBV27; J gene: TRBJ2-7; clone size: NA; D gene: NA; CDR3 DNA: TGTGCCAGTGGGCTCTGGCAAGGGGTTGGGGAGCAGTACTTC; CDR3 protein: CASGLWQGVGEQYF
V gene: TRBV28; J gene: TRBJ1-1; clone size: NA; D gene: NA; CDR3 DNA: TGTGCCAGCATATCAGGCACGGTTGAAGCTTTCTTT; CDR3 protein: CASISGTVEAFF
V gene: TRBV4-1; J gene: TRBJ2-1; clone size: NA; D gene: TRBD2; CDR3 DNA: TGCGCCAGCAGCCAGGAGCGTGCGGGGGGTTACAATGAGCAGTTCTTC; CDR3 protein: CASSQERAGGYNEQFF
V gene: TRBV6-5; J gene: TRBJ1-1; clone size: once; D gene: NA; CDR3 DNA: TGTGCCAGCAGTTCATCCCGCCTGAACACTGAAGCTTTCTTT; CDR3 protein: CASSSSRLNTEAFF
V gene: TRBV30; J gene: TRBJ1-2; clone size: NA; D gene: TRBD1; CDR3 DNA: TGTGCCTGGAGTGTAGGTTACGGCAGGGGGCCGGGCTACACCTTC; CDR3 protein: CAWSVGYGRGPGYTF
V gene: TRBV30; J gene: TRBJ2-1; clone size: NA; D gene: TRBD2; CDR3 DNA: TGTGCCTTGCGGGAGCCCTCCTACAATGGGCAGTTCTTC; CDR3 protein: CALREPSYNGQFF
V gene: TRBV2; J gene: TRBJ1-1; clone size: NA; D gene: NA; CDR3 DNA: TGTGCCAGCAGTGGGGAGCCGGGAAACACTGAAGCTTTCTTT; CDR3 protein: CASSGEPGNTEAFF
V gene: TRBV29-1; J gene: TRBJ2-5; clone size: NA; D gene: NA; CDR3 DNA: TGCAGCTCCCCGGGTTGGGAGACCCAGTACTTC; CDR3 protein: CSSPGWETQYF
V gene: TRBV9; J gene: TRBJ1-2; clone size: NA; D gene: NA; CDR3 DNA: TGTGCCAGCAGCGTAGTCGGGACGGGTGGCTACACCTTC; CDR3 protein: CASSVVGTGGYTF
V gene: TRBV11-2; J gene: TRBJ2-1; clone size: NA; D gene: NA; CDR3 DNA: TGTGCCAGCAGCTTGTCAAGTTCCAATGAGCAGTTCTTC; CDR3 protein: CASSLSSSNEQFF
V gene: TRBV10-3; J gene: TRBJ2-7; clone size: once; D gene: NA; CDR3 DNA: TGTGCCATCAGTGAGCTAGAAAGCGAGCAGTACTTC; CDR3 protein: CAISELESEQYF
V gene: TRBV4-1; J gene: TRBJ1-1; clone size: NA; D gene: NA; CDR3 DNA: TGCGCCAGCAGCCAAGAGGCGGGCCGAATGGCTGAAGCTTTCTTT; CDR3 protein: CASSQEAGRMAEAFF
V gene: TRBV30; J gene: TRBJ2-7; clone size: NA; D gene: NA; CDR3 DNA: TGTGCCTGGAGGGGGGTCTACGAGCAGTACTTC; CDR3 protein: CAWRGVYEQYF
V gene: TRBV6-5; J gene: TRBJ1-2; clone size: few; D gene: NA; CDR3 DNA: TGTGCCAGCAGCAGCGATAACTATGGCTACACCTTC; CDR3 protein: CASSSDNYGYTF
V gene: TRBV19; J gene: TRBJ2-5; clone size: once; D gene: NA; CDR3 DNA: TGTGCCAGTAGTACCCCCCAGCTTAAGGAGACCCAGTACTTC; CDR3 protein: CASSTPQLKETQYF
V gene: TRBV27; J gene: TRBJ2-3; clone size: once; D gene: NA; CDR3 DNA: TGTGCCAGCAGTTGGACGGTTAGCACAGATACGCAGTATTTT; CDR3 protein: CASSWTVSTDTQYF
V gene: TRBV27; J gene: TRBJ2-1; clone size: NA; D gene: NA; CDR3 DNA: TGTGCCAGCAGTTTAGCAGGGGGAGGCTACAATGAGCAGTTCTTC; CDR3 protein: CASSLAGGGYNEQFF
V gene: TRBV7-6; J gene: TRBJ2-2; clone size: once; D gene: NA; CDR3 DNA: TGTGCCAGCAGCTTAGAGGGTAGCGCCGGGGAGCTGTTTTTT; CDR3 protein: CASSLEGSAGELFF
V gene: TRBV5-5; J gene: TRBJ2-7; clone size: NA; D gene: TRBD1; CDR3 DNA: TGTGCCAGCAGACAAAAGGGGGACAGGAAATACGAGCAGTACTTC; CDR3 protein: CASRQKGDRKYEQYF
V gene: TRBV6-1; J gene: TRBJ2-7; clone size: NA; D gene: TRBD2; CDR3 DNA: TGTGCCAGCAGTGAGGACAAGGGGAGCGGGAGCTACGAGCAGTACTTC; CDR3 protein: CASSEDKGSGSYEQYF
V gene: TRBV10-1; J gene: TRBJ2-7; clone size: NA; D gene: NA; CDR3 DNA: TGCGCCACCGGAATGAGCTCCTACGAGCAGTACTTC; CDR3 protein: CATGMSSYEQYF
V gene: TRBV25-1; J gene: TRBJ2-1; clone size: NA; D gene: TRBD1; CDR3 DNA: TGTGCCAGCAGTGAAAAAGGGACAGATTTACTCTCCTACAATGAGCAGTTCTTC; CDR3 protein: CASSEKGTDLLSYNEQFF
V gene: TRBV7-2; J gene: TRBJ2-7; clone size: medium-sized; D gene: NA; CDR3 DNA: TGTGCCAGCAGCTTAGACCTCCGGGCCTACGAGCAGTACTTC; CDR3 protein: CASSLDLRAYEQYF
V gene: TRBV6-1; J gene: TRBJ1-5; clone size: once; D gene: NA; CDR3 DNA: TGTGCCAGCAGTGAAGCGCCCGGGGCCCAGCATTTT; CDR3 protein: CASSEAPGAQHF
V gene: TRBV2; J gene: TRBJ2-5; clone size: NA; D gene: NA; CDR3 DNA: TGTGCCAGCAGTGAAGTGGAACTAGGCGGGAAAGAGACCCAGTACTTC; CDR3 protein: CASSEVELGGKETQYF
V gene: TRBV7-9; J gene: TRBJ2-2; clone size: NA; D gene: TRBD1; CDR3 DNA: TGTGCCAGCAGCTTAACCGGGACAGCCCACACCGGGGAGCTGTTTTTT; CDR3 protein: CASSLTGTAHTGELFF
V gene: TRBV11-2; J gene: TRBJ2-1; clone size: NA; D gene: NA; CDR3 DNA: TGTGCCAGCAGCTTATGGGCGTTGTCAGACATCTGGGGCAATGAGCAGTTCTTC; CDR3 protein: CASSLWALSDIWGNEQFF
V gene: TRBV9; J gene: TRBJ2-1; clone size: NA; D gene: NA; CDR3 DNA: TGTGCCAGCAGCGTAGATCTTGGGATCTACAATGAGCAGTTCTTC; CDR3 protein: CASSVDLGIYNEQFF
V gene: TRBV5-1; J gene: TRBJ1-1; clone size: once; D gene: NA; CDR3 DNA: TGCGCCAGCAGCTATCCTCAGGGAAACACTGAAGCTTTCTTT; CDR3 protein: CASSYPQGNTEAFF
V gene: TRBV5-4; J gene: TRBJ2-5; clone size: NA; D gene: NA; CDR3 DNA: TGTGCCAGCAGCTTGCGGGGAGGCGAGACCCAGTACTTC; CDR3 protein: CASSLRGGETQYF
V gene: TRBV2; J gene: TRBJ2-1; clone size: NA; D gene: NA; CDR3 DNA: TGTGCCAGCCGGGGGATCTACAATGAGCAGTTCTTC; CDR3 protein: CASRGIYNEQFF
V gene: TRBV4-2; J gene: TRBJ2-7; clone size: NA; D gene: NA; CDR3 DNA: TGTGCCAGCAGCCTCTGGGGACGGACAGTCTCCCTCGATTTCGATACTCCACCCTTTTACGAGCAGTACTTC; CDR3 protein: CASSLWGRTVSLDFDTPPFYEQYF
V gene: TRBV30; J gene: TRBJ1-2; clone size: NA; D gene: NA; CDR3 DNA: TGTGCCTGGAGCGATCAGATTGGCGTCTGGGGCTACACCTTC; CDR3 protein: CAWSDQIGVWGYTF
V gene: TRBV19; J gene: TRBJ1-6; clone size: NA; D gene: NA; CDR3 DNA: TGTGCCAGTAGTATAGTGGGTCTCAGGGGTGATTCACCCCTCCACTTT; CDR3 protein: CASSIVGLRGDSPLHF
V gene: TRBV29-1; J gene: TRBJ2-6; clone size: once; D gene: NA; CDR3 DNA: TGCAGCGTGAGAGGTTACTCTGGGGCCAACGTCCTGACTTTC; CDR3 protein: CSVRGYSGANVLTF
V gene: TRBV19; J gene: TRBJ1-1; clone size: NA; D gene: NA; CDR3 DNA: TGTGCCAGTACCCAAGTTGCAGCCACTGAAGCTTTCTTT; CDR3 protein: CASTQVAATEAFF
V gene: TRBV4-2; J gene: TRBJ1-4; clone size: NA; D gene: TRBD1; CDR3 DNA: TGTGCCAGCAGCCAATTCCCGGGACAGGGGGCGCGGATGTTTTTT; CDR3 protein: CASSQFPGQGARMFF
V gene: TRBV27; J gene: TRBJ2-7; clone size: NA; D gene: TRBD2; CDR3 DNA: TGTGCCAGCAGTGGGGGGGACTTCCCTTTCGAGCAGTACTTC; CDR3 protein: CASSGGDFPFEQYF